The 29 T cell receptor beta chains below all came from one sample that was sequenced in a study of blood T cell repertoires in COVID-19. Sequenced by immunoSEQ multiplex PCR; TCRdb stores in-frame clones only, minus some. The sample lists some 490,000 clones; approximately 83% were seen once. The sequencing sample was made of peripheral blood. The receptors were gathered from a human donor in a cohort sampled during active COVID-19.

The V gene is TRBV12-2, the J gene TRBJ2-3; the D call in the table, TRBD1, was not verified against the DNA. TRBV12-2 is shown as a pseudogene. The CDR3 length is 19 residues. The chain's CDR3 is CASRLALMRGRVRTDTQYF. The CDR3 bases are TGTGCAAGTCGCTTAGCGCTGATGAGGGGGCGGGTTAGAACAGATACGCAGTATTTT.

The CDR3 protein is CASSPQGGEQYF. Written as DNA, the CDR3 is TGTGCCAGTAGTCCACAGGGTGGCGAGCAGTACTTC. This chain joins TRBV19 and TRBJ2-7; a possible D gene is TRBD1 (6 bases). Germline CDR1 reads LNHDA; CDR2 reads SQIVND (reference sequence). V was pared by 5 bases and J by 6 bases, with 11 bases between. This CDR3 has 12 amino acids.

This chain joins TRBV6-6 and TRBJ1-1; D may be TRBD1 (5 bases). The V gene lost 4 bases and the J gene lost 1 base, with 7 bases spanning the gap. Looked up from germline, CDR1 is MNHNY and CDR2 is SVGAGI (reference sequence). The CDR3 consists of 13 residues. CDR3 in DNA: TGTGCCAGCAGTTCTACAGGGAACACTGAAGCTTTCTTT. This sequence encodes CASSSTGNTEAFF.

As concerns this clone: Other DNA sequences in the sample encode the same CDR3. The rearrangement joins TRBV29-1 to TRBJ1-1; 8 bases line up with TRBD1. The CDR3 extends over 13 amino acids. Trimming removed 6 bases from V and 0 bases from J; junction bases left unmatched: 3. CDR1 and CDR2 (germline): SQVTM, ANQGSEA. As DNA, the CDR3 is TGCAGCGTGGGGACAGGTTTGAACACTGAAGCTTTCTTT. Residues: CSVGTGLNTEAFF.

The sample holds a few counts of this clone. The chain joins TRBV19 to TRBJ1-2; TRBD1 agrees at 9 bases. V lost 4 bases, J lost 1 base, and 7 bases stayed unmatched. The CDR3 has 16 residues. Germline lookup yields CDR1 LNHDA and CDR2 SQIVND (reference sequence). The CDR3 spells CASSTGRGQGNYGYTF. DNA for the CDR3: TGTGCCAGTAGTACCGGGAGGGGACAGGGTAACTATGGCTACACCTTC.

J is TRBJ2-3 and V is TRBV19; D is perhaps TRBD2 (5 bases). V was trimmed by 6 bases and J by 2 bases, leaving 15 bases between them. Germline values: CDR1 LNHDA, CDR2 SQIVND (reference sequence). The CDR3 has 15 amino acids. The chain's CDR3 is CASRSSPPFTDTQYF. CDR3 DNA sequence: TGTGCCAGTAGATCTAGCCCGCCGTTCACAGATACGCAGTATTTT.

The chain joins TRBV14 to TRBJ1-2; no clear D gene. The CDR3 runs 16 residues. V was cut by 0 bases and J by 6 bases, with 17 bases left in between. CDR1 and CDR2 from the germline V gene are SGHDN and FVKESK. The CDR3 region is CASSQDMGPYGNGYTF. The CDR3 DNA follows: TGTGCCAGCAGCCAAGACATGGGCCCTTATGGAAATGGCTACACCTTC.

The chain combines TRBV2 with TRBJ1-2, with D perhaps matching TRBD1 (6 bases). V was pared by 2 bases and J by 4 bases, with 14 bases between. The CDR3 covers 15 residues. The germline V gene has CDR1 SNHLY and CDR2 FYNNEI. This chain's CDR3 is CASSERGSGVYGYTF. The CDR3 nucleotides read TGTGCCAGCAGTGAAAGGGGGTCCGGGGTCTATGGCTACACCTTC. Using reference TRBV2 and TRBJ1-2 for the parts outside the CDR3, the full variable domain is EPEVTQTPSHQVTQMGQEVILRCVPISNHLYFYWYRQILGQKVEFLVSFYNNEISEKSEIFDDQFSVERPDGSNFTLKIRSTKLEDSAMYFCASSERGSGVYGYTFGSGTRLTVV.

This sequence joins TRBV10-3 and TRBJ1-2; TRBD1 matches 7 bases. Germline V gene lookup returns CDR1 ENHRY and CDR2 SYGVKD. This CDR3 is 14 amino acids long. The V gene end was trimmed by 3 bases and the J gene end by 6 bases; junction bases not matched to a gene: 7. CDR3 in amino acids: CAISDDRANHGYTF. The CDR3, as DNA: TGTGCCATCAGTGACGACAGGGCGAACCATGGCTACACCTTC.

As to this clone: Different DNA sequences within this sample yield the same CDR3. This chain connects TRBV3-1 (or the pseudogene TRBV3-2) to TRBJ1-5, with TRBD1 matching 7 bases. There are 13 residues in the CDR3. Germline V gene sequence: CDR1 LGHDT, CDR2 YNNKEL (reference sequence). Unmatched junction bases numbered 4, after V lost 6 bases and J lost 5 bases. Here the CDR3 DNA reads TGTGCCAGCAGTCTAACAGGGGATCAGCCCCAGCATTTT. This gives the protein CASSLTGDQPQHF.

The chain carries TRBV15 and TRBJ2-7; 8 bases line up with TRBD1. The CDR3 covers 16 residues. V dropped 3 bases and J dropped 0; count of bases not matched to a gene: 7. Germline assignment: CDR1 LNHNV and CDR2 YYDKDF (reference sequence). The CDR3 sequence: CATSRATGDFSYEQYF. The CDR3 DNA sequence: TGTGCCACCAGCAGGGCGACAGGGGACTTCTCCTACGAGCAGTACTTC.

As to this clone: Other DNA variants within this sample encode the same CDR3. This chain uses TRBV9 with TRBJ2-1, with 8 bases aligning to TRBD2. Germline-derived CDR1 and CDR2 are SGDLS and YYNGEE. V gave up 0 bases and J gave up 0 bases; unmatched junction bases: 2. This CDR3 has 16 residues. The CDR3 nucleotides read TGTGCCAGCAGCGTAGCGGGGGGGGGCTCCTACAATGAGCAGTTCTTC. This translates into CASSVAGGGSYNEQFF.

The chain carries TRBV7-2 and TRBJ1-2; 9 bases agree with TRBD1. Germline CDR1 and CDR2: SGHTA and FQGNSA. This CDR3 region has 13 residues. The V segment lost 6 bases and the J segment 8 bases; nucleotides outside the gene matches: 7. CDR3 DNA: TGTGCCAGCAGGTTGGGGACAGGGTACGGCTACACCTTC. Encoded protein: CASRLGTGYGYTF.

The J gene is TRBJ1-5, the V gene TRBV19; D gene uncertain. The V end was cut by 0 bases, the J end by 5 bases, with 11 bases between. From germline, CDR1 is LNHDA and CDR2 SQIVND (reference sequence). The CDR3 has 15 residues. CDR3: CASSIDLAAYQPQHF. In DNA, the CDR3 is TGTGCCAGTAGTATAGATCTGGCAGCGTATCAGCCCCAGCATTTT.

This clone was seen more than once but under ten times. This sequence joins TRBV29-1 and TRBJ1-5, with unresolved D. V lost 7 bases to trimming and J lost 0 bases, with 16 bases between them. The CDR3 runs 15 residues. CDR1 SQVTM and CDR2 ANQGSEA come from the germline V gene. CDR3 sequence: CSAPLGRVSNQPQHF. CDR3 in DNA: TGCAGCGCCCCCCTCGGGCGGGTTAGCAATCAGCCCCAGCATTTT.

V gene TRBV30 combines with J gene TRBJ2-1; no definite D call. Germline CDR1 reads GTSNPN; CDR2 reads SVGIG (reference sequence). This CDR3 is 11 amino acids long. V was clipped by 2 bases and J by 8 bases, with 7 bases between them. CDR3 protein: CAWSTVDEQFF. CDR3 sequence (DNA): TGTGCCTGGAGTACGGTGGATGAGCAGTTCTTC.

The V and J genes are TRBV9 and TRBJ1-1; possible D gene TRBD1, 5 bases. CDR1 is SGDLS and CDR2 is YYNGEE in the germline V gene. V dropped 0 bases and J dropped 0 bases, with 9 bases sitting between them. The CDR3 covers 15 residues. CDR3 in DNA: TGTGCCAGCAGCGTAGTTTCAGGGCTGAACACTGAAGCTTTCTTT. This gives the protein CASSVVSGLNTEAFF.

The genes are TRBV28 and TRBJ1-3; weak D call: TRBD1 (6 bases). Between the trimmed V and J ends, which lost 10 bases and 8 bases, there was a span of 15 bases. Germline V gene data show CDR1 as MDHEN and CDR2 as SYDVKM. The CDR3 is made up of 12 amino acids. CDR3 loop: CATLKGGDTIYF. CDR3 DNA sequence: TGTGCCACCCTTAAGGGGGGGGACACCATATATTTT.

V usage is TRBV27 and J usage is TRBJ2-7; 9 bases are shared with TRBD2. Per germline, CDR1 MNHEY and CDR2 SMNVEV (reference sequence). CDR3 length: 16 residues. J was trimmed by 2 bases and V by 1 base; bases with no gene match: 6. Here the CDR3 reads CASSLLGTSFAYEQYF. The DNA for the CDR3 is TGTGCCAGCAGTTTATTAGGGACTAGCTTCGCCTACGAGCAGTACTTC.

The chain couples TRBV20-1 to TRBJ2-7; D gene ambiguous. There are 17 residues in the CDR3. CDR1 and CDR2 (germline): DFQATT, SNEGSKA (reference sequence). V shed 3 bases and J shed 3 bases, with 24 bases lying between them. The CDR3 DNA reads TGCAGTGCTAGTCGACCGGCTGCGGCGTCCTTCGGCTACGAGCAGTACTTC. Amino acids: CSASRPAAASFGYEQYF.

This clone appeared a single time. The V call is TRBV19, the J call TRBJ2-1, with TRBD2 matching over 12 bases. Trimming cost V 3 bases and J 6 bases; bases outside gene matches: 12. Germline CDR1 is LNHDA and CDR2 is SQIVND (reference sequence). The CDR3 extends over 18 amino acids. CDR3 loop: CASSIEVTSGRTTNEQFF. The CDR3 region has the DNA TGTGCCAGTAGTATTGAAGTGACTAGCGGGAGAACCACCAATGAGCAGTTCTTC. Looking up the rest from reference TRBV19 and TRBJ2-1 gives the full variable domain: DGGITQSPKYLFRKEGQNVTLSCEQNLNHDAMYWYRQDPGQGLRLIYYSQIVNDFQKGDIAEGYSVSREKKESFPLTVTSAQKNPTAFYLCASSIEVTSGRTTNEQFFGPGTRLTVL.

CDR3 coding DNA: TGTGCCAGCAGCTCCGGGACAGGGGATCATAAAGCTTTCTTT. Protein sequence: CASSSGTGDHKAFF. V usage is TRBV7-2 and J usage is TRBJ1-1; 10 bases are shared with TRBD1. The V gene's germline CDR1 is SGHTA and CDR2 FQGNSA. The J segment lost 9 bases and the V segment lost 4 bases, leaving 8 bases of the junction unmatched. This CDR3 has 14 residues.

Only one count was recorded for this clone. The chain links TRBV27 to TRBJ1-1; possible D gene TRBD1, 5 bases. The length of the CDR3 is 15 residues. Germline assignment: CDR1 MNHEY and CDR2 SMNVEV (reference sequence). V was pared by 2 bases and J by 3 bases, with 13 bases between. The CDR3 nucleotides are TGTGCCAGCAGTTTAAATCGACGCAGGGACACTGAAGCTTTCTTT. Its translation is CASSLNRRRDTEAFF.

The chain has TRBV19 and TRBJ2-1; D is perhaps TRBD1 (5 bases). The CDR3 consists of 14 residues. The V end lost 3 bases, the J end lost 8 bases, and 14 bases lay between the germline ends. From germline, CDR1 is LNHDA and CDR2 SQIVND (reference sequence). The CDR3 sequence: CASSMGGRVHEQFF. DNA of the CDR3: TGTGCCAGTAGTATGGGTGGCAGGGTTCATGAGCAGTTCTTC.

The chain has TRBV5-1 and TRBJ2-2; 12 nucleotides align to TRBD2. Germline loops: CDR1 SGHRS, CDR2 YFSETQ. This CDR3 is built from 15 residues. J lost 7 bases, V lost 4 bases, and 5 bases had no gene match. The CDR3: CASSKTSGSNGELFF. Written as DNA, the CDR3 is TGCGCCAGCAGCAAGACTAGCGGGAGTAACGGGGAGCTGTTTTTT. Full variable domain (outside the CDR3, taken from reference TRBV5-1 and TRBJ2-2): KAGVTQTPRYLIKTRGQQVTLSCSPISGHRSVSWYQQTPGQGLQFLFEYFSETQRNKGNFPGRFSGRQFSNSRSEMNVSTLELGDSALYLCASSKTSGSNGELFFGEGSRLTVL.

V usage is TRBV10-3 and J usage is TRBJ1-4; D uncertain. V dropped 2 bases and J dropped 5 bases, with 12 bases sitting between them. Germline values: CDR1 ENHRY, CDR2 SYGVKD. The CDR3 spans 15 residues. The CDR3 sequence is CAISEGGGANEKLFF. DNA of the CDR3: TGTGCCATCAGTGAGGGTGGCGGCGCAAATGAAAAACTGTTTTTT.

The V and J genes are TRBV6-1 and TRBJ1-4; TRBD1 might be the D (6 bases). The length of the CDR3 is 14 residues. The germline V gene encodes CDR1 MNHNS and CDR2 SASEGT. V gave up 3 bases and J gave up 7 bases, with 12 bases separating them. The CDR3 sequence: CASSEGAGVEKLFF. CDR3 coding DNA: TGTGCCAGCAGTGAGGGGGCTGGGGTTGAAAAACTGTTTTTT.

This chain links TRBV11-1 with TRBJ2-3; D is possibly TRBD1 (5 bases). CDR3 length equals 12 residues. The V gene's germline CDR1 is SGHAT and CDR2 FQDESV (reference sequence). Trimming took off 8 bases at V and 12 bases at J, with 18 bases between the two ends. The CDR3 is CASRWGSGVQYF. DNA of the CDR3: TGTGCCAGCCGTTGGGGCAGTGGGGTCCAGTATTTT.

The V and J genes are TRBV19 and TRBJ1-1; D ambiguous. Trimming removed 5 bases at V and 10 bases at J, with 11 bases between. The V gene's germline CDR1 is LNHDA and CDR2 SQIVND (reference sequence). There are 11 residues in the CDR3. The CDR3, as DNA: TGTGCCAGTAGTGTGCAGGTGCGAGCTTTCTTT. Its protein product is CASSVQVRAFF. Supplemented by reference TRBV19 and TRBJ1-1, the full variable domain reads DGGITQSPKYLFRKEGQNVTLSCEQNLNHDAMYWYRQDPGQGLRLIYYSQIVNDFQKGDIAEGYSVSREKKESFPLTVTSAQKNPTAFYLCASSVQVRAFFGQGTRLTVV.